This record covers a single T cell receptor beta chain. Germline assignment: CDR1 MNHEY and CDR2 SMNVEV (reference sequence). The V and J ends lost 8 bases and 1 base respectively, with 8 bases between them. CDR3 length equals 13 residues. TCRdb's table, derived via immunoSEQ multiplex PCR, lists solely in-frame clones and lacks some. The top ten hold roughly 2% of the sample, which has approximately 77,000 clones, 86% seen once. These data come from a study of blood T cell repertoires in COVID-19. Turning to the study itself: Sample material is recorded as cDNA or gDNA derived from T cells, B-cell-depleted T cells, or PBMCs.

Material: peripheral blood. The V call is TRBV27, the J call TRBJ2-2; D is possibly TRBD2 (5 bases). This receptor was identified in a man under 40 with acute or convalescent COVID-19. The chain's CDR3 is CASYEGNTGELFF. CDR3 sequence (DNA): TGTGCCAGCTACGAGGGGAACACCGGGGAGCTGTTTTTT.